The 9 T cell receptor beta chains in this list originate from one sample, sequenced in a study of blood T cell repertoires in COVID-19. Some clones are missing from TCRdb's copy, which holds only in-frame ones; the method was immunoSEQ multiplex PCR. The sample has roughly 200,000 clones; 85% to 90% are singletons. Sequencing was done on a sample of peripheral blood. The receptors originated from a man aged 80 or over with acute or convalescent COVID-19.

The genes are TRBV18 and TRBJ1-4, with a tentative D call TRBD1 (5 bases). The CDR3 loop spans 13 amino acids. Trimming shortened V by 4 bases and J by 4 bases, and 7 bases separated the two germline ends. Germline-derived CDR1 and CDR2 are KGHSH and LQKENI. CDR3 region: CASSRGLNEKLFF. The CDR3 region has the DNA TGTGCCAGCTCACGGGGCCTTAATGAAAAACTGTTTTTT.

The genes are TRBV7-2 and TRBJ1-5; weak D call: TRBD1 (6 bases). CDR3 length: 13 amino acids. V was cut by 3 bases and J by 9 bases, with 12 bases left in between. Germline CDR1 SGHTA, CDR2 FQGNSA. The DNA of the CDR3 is TGTGCCAGCAGCTTCGACAGGTCTTGGCCCCAGCATTTT. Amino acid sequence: CASSFDRSWPQHF.

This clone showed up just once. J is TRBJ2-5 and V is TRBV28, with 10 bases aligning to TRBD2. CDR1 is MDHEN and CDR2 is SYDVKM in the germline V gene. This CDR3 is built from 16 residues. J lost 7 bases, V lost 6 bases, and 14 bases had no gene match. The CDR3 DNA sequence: TGTGCCAGCAGACCTCCTGGCAGCGGGAGGGGGTCGACCCAGTACTTC. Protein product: CASRPPGSGRGSTQYF.

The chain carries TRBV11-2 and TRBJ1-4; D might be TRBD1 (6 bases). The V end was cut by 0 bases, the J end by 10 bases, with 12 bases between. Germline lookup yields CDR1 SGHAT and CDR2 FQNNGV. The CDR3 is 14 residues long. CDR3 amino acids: CASSLDRGGAKLFF. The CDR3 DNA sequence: TGTGCCAGCAGCTTAGACAGGGGCGGCGCAAAACTGTTTTTT.

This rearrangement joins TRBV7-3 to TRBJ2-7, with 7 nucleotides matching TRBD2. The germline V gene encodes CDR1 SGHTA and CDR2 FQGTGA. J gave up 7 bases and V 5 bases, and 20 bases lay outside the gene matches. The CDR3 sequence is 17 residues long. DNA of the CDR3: TGTGCCAGCAGCAAAGCAAACTCTTCTAGCGGAGGGACGGAGCAGTACGTC. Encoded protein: CASSKANSSSGGTEQYV.

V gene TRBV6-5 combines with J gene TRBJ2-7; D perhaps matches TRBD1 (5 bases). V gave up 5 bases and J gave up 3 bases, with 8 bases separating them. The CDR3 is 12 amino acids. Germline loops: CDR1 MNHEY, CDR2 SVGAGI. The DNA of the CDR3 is TGTGCCAGCAGTACCCAGGGCTACGAGCAGTACTTC. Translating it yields CASSTQGYEQYF.

The CDR3 coding sequence is TGTGCCAGCAGCCGTCTACAGTTAACTAATGAAAAACTGTTTTTT. Protein: CASSRLQLTNEKLFF. V gene TRBV11-2 combines with J gene TRBJ1-4; D remains unclear. V lost 5 bases and J 1 base, leaving 11 bases between the germline ends. Germline V lookup: CDR1 SGHAT, CDR2 FQNNGV. CDR3 length: 15 residues.

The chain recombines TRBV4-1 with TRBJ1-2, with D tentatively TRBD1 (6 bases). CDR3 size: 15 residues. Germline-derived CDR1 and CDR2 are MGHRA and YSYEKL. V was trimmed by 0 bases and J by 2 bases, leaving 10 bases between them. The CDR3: CASSQDGRGNYGYTF. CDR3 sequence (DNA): TGCGCCAGCAGCCAAGACGGAAGGGGGAACTATGGCTACACCTTC.

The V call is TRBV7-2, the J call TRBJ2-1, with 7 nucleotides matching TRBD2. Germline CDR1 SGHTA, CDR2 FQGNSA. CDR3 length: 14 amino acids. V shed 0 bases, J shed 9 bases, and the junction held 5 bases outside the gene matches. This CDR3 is CASSLASGKAEQFF. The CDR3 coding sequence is TGTGCCAGCAGCTTAGCCAGCGGGAAAGCTGAGCAGTTCTTC.